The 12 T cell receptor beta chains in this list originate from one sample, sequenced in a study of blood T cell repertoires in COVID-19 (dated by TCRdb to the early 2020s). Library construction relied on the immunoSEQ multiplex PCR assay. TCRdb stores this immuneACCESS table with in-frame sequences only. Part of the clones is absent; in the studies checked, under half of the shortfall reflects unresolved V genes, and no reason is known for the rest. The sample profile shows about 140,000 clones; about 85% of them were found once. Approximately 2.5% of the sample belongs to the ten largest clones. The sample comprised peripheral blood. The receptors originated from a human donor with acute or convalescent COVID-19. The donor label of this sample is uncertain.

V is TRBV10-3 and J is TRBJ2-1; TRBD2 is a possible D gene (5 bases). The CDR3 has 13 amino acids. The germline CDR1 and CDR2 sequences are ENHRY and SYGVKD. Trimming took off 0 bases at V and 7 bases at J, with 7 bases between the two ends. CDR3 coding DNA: TGTGCCATCAGTGAGTCGGGAGCGAATGAGCAGTTCTTC. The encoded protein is CAISESGANEQFF.

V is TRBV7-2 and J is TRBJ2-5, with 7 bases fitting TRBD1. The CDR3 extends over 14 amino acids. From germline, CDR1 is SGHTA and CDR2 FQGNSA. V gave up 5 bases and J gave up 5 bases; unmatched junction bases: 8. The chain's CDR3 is CASSQYSQGETQYF. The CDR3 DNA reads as TGTGCCAGCAGCCAATACTCACAGGGGGAGACCCAGTACTTC.

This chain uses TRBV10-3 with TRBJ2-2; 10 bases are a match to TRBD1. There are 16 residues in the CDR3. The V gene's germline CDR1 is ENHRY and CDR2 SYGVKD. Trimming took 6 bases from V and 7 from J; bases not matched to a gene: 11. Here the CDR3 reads CAISPSPGQGNGELFF. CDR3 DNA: TGTGCCATCAGCCCCTCTCCGGGACAGGGGAACGGGGAGCTGTTTTTT.

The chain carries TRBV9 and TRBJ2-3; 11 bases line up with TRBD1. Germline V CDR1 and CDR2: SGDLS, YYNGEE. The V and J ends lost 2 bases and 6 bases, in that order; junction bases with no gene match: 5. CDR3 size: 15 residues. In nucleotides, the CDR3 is TGTGCCAGCAGCGTTTCGGGACAGGGGGTTGATACGCAGTATTTT. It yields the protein CASSVSGQGVDTQYF.

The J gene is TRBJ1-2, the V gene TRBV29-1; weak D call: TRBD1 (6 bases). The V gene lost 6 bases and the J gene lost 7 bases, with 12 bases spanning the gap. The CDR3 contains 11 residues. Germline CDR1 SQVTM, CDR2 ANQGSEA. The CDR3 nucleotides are TGCAGCGTGGAACAGGGTGGTGGCTACACCTTC. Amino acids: CSVEQGGGYTF.

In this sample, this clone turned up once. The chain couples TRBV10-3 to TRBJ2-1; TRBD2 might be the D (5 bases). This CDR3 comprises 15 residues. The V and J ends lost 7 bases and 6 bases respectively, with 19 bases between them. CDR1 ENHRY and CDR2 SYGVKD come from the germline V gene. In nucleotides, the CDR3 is TGTGCCATCACCACCATCGCCCTCGGACTCAATGAGCAGTTCTTC. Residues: CAITTIALGLNEQFF.

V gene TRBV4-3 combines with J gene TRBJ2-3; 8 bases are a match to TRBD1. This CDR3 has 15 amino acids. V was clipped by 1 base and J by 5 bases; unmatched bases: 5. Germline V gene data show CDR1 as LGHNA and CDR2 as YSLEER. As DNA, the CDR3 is TGCGCCAGCAGCCAAGGGAACAGGGGGAGAGATACGCAGTATTTT. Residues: CASSQGNRGRDTQYF.

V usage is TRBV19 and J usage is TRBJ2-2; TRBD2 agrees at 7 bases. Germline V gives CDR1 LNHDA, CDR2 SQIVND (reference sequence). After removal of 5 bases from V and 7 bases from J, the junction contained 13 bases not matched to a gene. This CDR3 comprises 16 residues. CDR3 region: CASSPWGRGGDGELFF. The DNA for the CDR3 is TGTGCCAGTAGTCCATGGGGCCGGGGAGGGGACGGGGAGCTGTTTTTT.

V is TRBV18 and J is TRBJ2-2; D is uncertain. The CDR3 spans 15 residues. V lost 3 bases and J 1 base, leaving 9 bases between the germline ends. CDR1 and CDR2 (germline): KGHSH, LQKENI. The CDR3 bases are TGTGCCAGCTCACCCCCCCGAGGGAACACCGGGGAGCTGTTTTTT. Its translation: CASSPPRGNTGELFF.

The CDR3 sequence is CASSEAPYGYTF. DNA of the CDR3: TGTGCCAGCAGTGAGGCACCGTATGGCTACACCTTC. The chain employs TRBV6-1 and TRBJ1-2; D unresolved. Trimming cost V 3 bases and J 5 bases, with 7 bases left between them. This CDR3 comprises 12 residues. Germline V gives CDR1 MNHNS, CDR2 SASEGT.

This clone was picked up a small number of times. The CDR3 DNA is TGTGCCAGCAGCCCCGGCGGGGGAATGGGCTCCTACGAGCAGTACGTC. It specifies CASSPGGGMGSYEQYV. The chain carries TRBV5-4 and TRBJ2-7; TRBD2 aligns across 7 bases. Losses at the gene ends were 4 bases for V and 0 bases for J; bases not matched to a gene: 10. Germline loops: CDR1 SGHNT, CDR2 YYREEE (reference sequence). CDR3 length: 16 amino acids.

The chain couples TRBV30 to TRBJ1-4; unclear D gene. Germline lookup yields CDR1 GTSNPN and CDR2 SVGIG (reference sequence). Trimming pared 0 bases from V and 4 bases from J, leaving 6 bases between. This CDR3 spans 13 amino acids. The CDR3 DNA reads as TGTGCCTGGAGTGTAAGCCGTAATGAAAAACTGTTTTTT. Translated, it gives CAWSVSRNEKLFF.